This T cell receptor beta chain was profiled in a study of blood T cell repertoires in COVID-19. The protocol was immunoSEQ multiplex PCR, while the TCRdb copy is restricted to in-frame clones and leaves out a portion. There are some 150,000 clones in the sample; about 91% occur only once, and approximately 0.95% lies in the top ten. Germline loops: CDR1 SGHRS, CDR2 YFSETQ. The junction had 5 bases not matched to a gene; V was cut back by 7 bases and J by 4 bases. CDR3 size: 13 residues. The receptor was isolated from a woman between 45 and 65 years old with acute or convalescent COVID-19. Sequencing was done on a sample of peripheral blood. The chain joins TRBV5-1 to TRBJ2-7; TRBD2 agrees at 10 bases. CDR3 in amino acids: CASASGSRYEQYF. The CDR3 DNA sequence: TGCGCCAGCGCTAGCGGGAGTCGGTACGAGCAGTACTTC.